This entry lists 9 T cell receptor beta chains sequenced from one sample in a study of long-term antiretroviral therapy in people with HIV. Run at survey level, the immunoSEQ assay was version v3.0. Produced via immunoSEQ multiplex PCR; TCRdb's table is partial and in-frame only. The repertoire consists of 9,000 to 10,000 clones, with 81% occurring once and the leading ten covering around a sixth. Material: unsorted PBMCs, obtained 0.7 years after starting antiretroviral therapy. The receptor source for this set is a man aged 40-49 years with HIV.

This clone was recorded only once. The V gene is TRBV4-2, the J gene TRBJ1-1; D unclear. V lost 1 base and J lost 1, with 4 bases in between. This CDR3 is 13 amino acids long. Germline values: CDR1 LGHNA, CDR2 YNFKEQ. The CDR3 DNA follows: TGTGCCAGCAGCCAAGGCAGGAACACTGAAGCTTTCTTT. Its protein product is CASSQGRNTEAFF.

The chain employs TRBV5-1 and TRBJ1-4; D uncertain. Between the trimmed V and J ends, which lost 1 base and 8 bases, there was a span of 12 bases. This CDR3 comprises 14 residues. Germline CDR1 SGHRS, CDR2 YFSETQ. This CDR3 is CASSLSRKREKLFF. The CDR3 nucleotides are TGCGCCAGCAGCTTGTCCAGGAAGAGAGAAAAACTGTTTTTT.

The chain has TRBV7-9 and TRBJ2-1; weak D call: TRBD2 (6 bases). V lost 5 bases to trimming and J lost 2 bases, with 10 bases between them. This CDR3 comprises 14 residues. Germline V gives CDR1 SEHNR, CDR2 FQNEAQ (reference sequence). CDR3 nucleotides: TGTGCCAGCAGCCCGGGACTGGCCTACAATGAGCAGTTCTTC. It encodes CASSPGLAYNEQFF.

This rearrangement joins TRBV2 to TRBJ2-3; the D gene is possibly TRBD1 (6 bases). The CDR3 length is 16 residues. Germline CDR1 SNHLY, CDR2 FYNNEI. Trimming took off 6 bases at V and 0 bases at J, with 16 bases between the two ends. CDR3 in amino acids: CASSVTGPLSTDTQYF. The CDR3 DNA reads TGTGCCAGCAGCGTTACAGGGCCCCTTAGCACAGATACGCAGTATTTT. Supplemented by reference TRBV2 and TRBJ2-3, the full variable domain reads EPEVTQTPSHQVTQMGQEVILRCVPISNHLYFYWYRQILGQKVEFLVSFYNNEISEKSEIFDDQFSVERPDGSNFTLKIRSTKLEDSAMYFCASSVTGPLSTDTQYFGPGTRLTVL.

This clone has just one count. This chain connects TRBV14 to TRBJ1-4, with D perhaps matching TRBD1 (5 bases). CDR1 SGHDN and CDR2 FVKESK come from the germline V gene. Trimming took 0 bases from V and 10 from J, leaving 9 bases between them. The length of the CDR3 is 13 residues. CDR3 protein: CASSQDLDRKLFF. CDR3 DNA sequence: TGTGCCAGCAGCCAAGATCTTGACAGAAAACTGTTTTTT.

This clone was found a few times. The chain joins TRBV29-1 to TRBJ1-2; D unclear. The CDR3 covers 12 residues. Between the trimmed V and J ends, which lost 4 bases and 7 bases, there was a span of 13 bases. Germline CDR1 is SQVTM and CDR2 is ANQGSEA. The CDR3 here is CSVAGLRTGYTF. CDR3 in DNA: TGCAGCGTTGCGGGTCTCCGGACTGGCTACACCTTC. The full variable domain, its missing parts supplied by reference TRBV29-1 and TRBJ1-2, is SAVISQKPSRDICQRGTSLTIQCQVDSQVTMMFWYRQQPGQSLTLIATANQGSEATYESGFVIDKFPISRPNLTFSTLTVSNMSPEDSSIYLCSVAGLRTGYTFGSGTRLTVV.

The chain uses TRBV15 and TRBJ2-1; 12 bases match TRBD2. Germline assignment: CDR1 LNHNV and CDR2 YYDKDF (reference sequence). V was pared by 1 base and J by 2 bases, with 0 bases of the junction left unmatched. There are 16 residues in the CDR3. CDR3 DNA: TGTGCCACCAGCAGAGGGACTAGCGGGACCTACAATGAGCAGTTCTTC. It translates to CATSRGTSGTYNEQFF.

Notes on this clone: The junction shows a germline mismatch at one end, possibly a read error. The genes are TRBV7-9 and TRBJ1-1; 11 bases are shared with TRBD1. The CDR3 totals 12 residues. Germline V gene lookup returns CDR1 SEHNR and CDR2 FQNEAQ (reference sequence). In DNA, the CDR3 is TGTGCCAGCAGCAAACTTGGACAGGGGGCTCTCTTT. As protein: CASSKLGQGALF.

This sequence joins TRBV7-8 and TRBJ2-7; TRBD1 aligns across 10 bases. The CDR3 consists of 15 residues. The V and J ends lost 8 bases and 2 bases, in that order; junction bases with no gene match: 9. Germline V gives CDR1 SGHVS, CDR2 FQNEAQ. The CDR3 nucleotides read TGTGCCAGCGGAAGAAGACAGGGGGCAACCTACGAGCAGTACTTC. Encoded protein: CASGRRQGATYEQYF.